Shown below are 22 T cell receptor beta chains from a single sample sequenced in a study of T cell responses to AZD1222 COVID-19 vaccine. The repertoire was sequenced with immunoSEQ multiplex PCR; TCRdb's copy has only in-frame clones and lacks some. The repertoire holds approximately 150,000 clones, with about 90% as singletons. The sequences come from peripheral blood, collected 28 days after the second AZD1222 dose. The receptors shown here come from an adult who received the AZD1222 COVID-19 vaccine.

This rearrangement joins TRBV10-3 to TRBJ1-3; TRBD1 matches at 7 bases. There are 14 residues in the CDR3. Per germline, CDR1 ENHRY and CDR2 SYGVKD. V shed 11 bases, J shed 0 bases, and the junction held 7 bases outside the gene matches. CDR3 amino acids: CALRDSVSGNTIYF. The CDR3 DNA follows: TGTGCCCTCCGGGACAGTGTCTCTGGAAACACCATATATTTT.

This clone was seen a single time. This chain connects TRBV6-5 to TRBJ2-7, with D perhaps TRBD2 (5 bases). Trimming removed 10 bases at V and 1 base at J, with 17 bases between. CDR1 MNHEY and CDR2 SVGAGI come from the germline V gene. The CDR3 has 14 amino acids. The CDR3: CATHPGFISYEQYF. CDR3 DNA: TGTGCCACACACCCGGGGTTTATTTCCTACGAGCAGTACTTC.

The chain couples TRBV5-1 to TRBJ1-3, with a possible D match to TRBD1 (5 bases). CDR1 is SGHRS, CDR2 YFSETQ, per germline. The V gene lost 2 bases and the J gene lost 2 bases, with 11 bases spanning the gap. The CDR3 has 15 residues. The CDR3 region is CASSFLGGPGNTIYF. The CDR3, as DNA: TGCGCCAGCAGCTTCCTCGGGGGTCCTGGAAACACCATATATTTT. Full variable domain (missing parts from reference TRBV5-1 and TRBJ1-3): KAGVTQTPRYLIKTRGQQVTLSCSPISGHRSVSWYQQTPGQGLQFLFEYFSETQRNKGNFPGRFSGRQFSNSRSEMNVSTLELGDSALYLCASSFLGGPGNTIYFGEGSWLTVV.

The chain is built from TRBV20-1 and TRBJ1-5, with no clear D. CDR3 length equals 13 residues. In germline, CDR1 is DFQATT, CDR2 SNEGSKA (reference sequence). V was clipped by 3 bases and J by 3 bases, with 9 bases between them. CDR3 bases: TGCAGTGCTAGTTGGCAGTTCAATCAGCCCCAGCATTTT. This sequence encodes CSASWQFNQPQHF.

This chain joins TRBV28 and TRBJ1-1, with 7 bases fitting TRBD1. CDR3 length: 16 residues. Germline CDR1 reads MDHEN; CDR2 reads SYDVKM. V shed 5 bases and J 1 base; nucleotides not matched to a gene: 10. The CDR3 sequence is CASSPAGQLENTEAFF. CDR3 DNA: TGTGCCAGCAGTCCAGCGGGACAGTTGGAGAACACTGAAGCTTTCTTT.

The CDR3 loop reads CASSSTGKLYTF. For the CDR3, the DNA is TGTGCCAGCAGCTCTACAGGAAAACTCTACACCTTC. The chain recombines TRBV7-9 with TRBJ1-2; maybe TRBD1 (5 bases). CDR1 is SEHNR, CDR2 FQNEAQ, per germline (reference sequence). This CDR3 region has 12 residues. V dropped 4 bases and J dropped 10 bases, with 13 bases sitting between them.

This sequence joins TRBV7-6 and TRBJ1-2; D unclear. Germline V CDR1 and CDR2: SGHVS, FNYEAQ. V lost 4 bases, J lost 4 bases, and 10 bases lay in between. The CDR3 is 13 amino acids. DNA for the CDR3: TGTGCCAGCAGCTCCCTAGGGTTCTATGGCTACACCTTC. Its translation is CASSSLGFYGYTF.

V usage is TRBV7-2 and J usage is TRBJ2-1; D call uncertain. CDR1 is SGHTA, CDR2 FQGNSA, per germline. Trimming took off 5 bases at V and 4 bases at J, with 18 bases between the two ends. This CDR3 is built from 16 residues. CDR3 nucleotides: TGTGCCAGCAGCCCATCTGTGGGCACAGCGTACAATGAGCAGTTCTTC. Translation gives CASSPSVGTAYNEQFF.

The V call is TRBV4-1, the J call TRBJ2-4; a possible D gene is TRBD2 (7 bases). V was pared by 0 bases and J by 9 bases, with 21 bases between. CDR1 is MGHRA, CDR2 YSYEKL, per germline. The CDR3 extends over 17 amino acids. The DNA for the CDR3 is TGCGCCAGCAGCCAAGATAGACCGGGAACAGGGAGGGGCATTCAGTACTTC. Protein: CASSQDRPGTGRGIQYF.

J is TRBJ2-2 and V is TRBV5-1; 7 bases are shared with TRBD1. Per germline, CDR1 SGHRS and CDR2 YFSETQ. Germline trimming cut 0 bases from V and 5 bases from J; bases unmatched to any gene: 4. CDR3 length: 15 residues. The CDR3 loop reads CASSLGGRGTGELFF. CDR3 coding DNA: TGCGCCAGCAGCTTGGGAGGCAGGGGGACCGGGGAGCTGTTTTTT.

For the CDR3, the DNA is TGTGCCAGCAGGACAGGGGGGCCCCTACTCTATGGCTACACCTTC. It encodes CASRTGGPLLYGYTF. The V call is TRBV6-5, the J call TRBJ1-2; 9 bases align to TRBD1. With 6 bases clipped from V and 4 bases from J, the junction kept 9 bases outside the gene matches. The germline gives CDR1 MNHEY, CDR2 SVGAGI. The CDR3 runs 15 residues.

This clone is a singleton in its sample. The chain employs TRBV7-7 and TRBJ2-5; D might be TRBD2 (5 bases). Germline CDR1 and CDR2: SSHAT and FNYEAQ (reference sequence). Trimming took 5 bases from V and 2 from J, leaving 9 bases between them. This CDR3 is built from 13 residues. The CDR3 sequence is CASSTREQETQYF. The CDR3 region has the DNA TGTGCCAGCAGCACTAGGGAACAAGAGACCCAGTACTTC.

This sequence joins TRBV15 and TRBJ1-4; weak D call: TRBD1 (6 bases). Looked up from germline, CDR1 is LNHNV and CDR2 is YYDKDF (reference sequence). The ends were cut back, 0 bases at V and 8 bases at J, with 10 bases in the middle. CDR3 length equals 14 residues. The CDR3 coding sequence is TGTGCCACCAGCAGAGAAACTAGGGGGGAAAAACTGTTTTTT. Translating gives CATSRETRGEKLFF.

The chain is built from TRBV5-1 and TRBJ2-2; the match to TRBD1 covers 8 bases. The CDR3 runs to 14 residues. The germline CDR1 and CDR2 sequences are SGHRS and YFSETQ. V shed 7 bases and J 3 bases; nucleotides not matched to a gene: 5. As DNA, the CDR3 is TGCGCCAGCCAGAAACAGGGGGACACCGGGGAGCTGTTTTTT. Protein: CASQKQGDTGELFF.

J is TRBJ2-6 and V is TRBV7-9; TRBD2 matches at 7 bases. Germline values: CDR1 SEHNR, CDR2 FQNEAQ (reference sequence). V shed 5 bases and J 0 bases; nucleotides not matched to a gene: 10. The CDR3 extends over 18 amino acids. The DNA of the CDR3 is TGTGCCAGCAGCGAGGCTAGCGGAGGAAACTCTGGGGCCAACGTCCTGACTTTC. It specifies CASSEASGGNSGANVLTF.

CDR3 sequence (DNA): TGTGCCTGGAGTACGGACAGGGATGGGCAGTACTTC. Residues: CAWSTDRDGQYF. This chain links TRBV30 with TRBJ2-7, with 8 bases identical to TRBD1. Germline V gene data show CDR1 as GTSNPN and CDR2 as SVGIG (reference sequence). The J segment lost 9 bases and the V segment lost 2 bases, leaving 6 bases of the junction unmatched. The CDR3 length is 12 residues. Supplemented by reference TRBV30 and TRBJ2-7, the full variable domain reads SQTIHQWPATLVQPVGSPLSLECTVEGTSNPNLYWYRQAAGRGLQLLFYSVGIGQISSEVPQNLSASRPQDRQFILSSKKLLLSDSGFYLCAWSTDRDGQYFGPGTRLTVT.

V and J are TRBV5-1 and TRBJ2-1, with D tentatively TRBD1 (6 bases). This CDR3 spans 16 amino acids. Per germline, CDR1 SGHRS and CDR2 YFSETQ. Trimming took 1 base from V and 7 from J, leaving 18 bases between them. CDR3 sequence (DNA): TGCGCCAGCAGCTTGCTGGCCAGGGGAACCTCAAATGAGCAGTTCTTC. This translates into CASSLLARGTSNEQFF.

The CDR3, as DNA: TGCGCCAGCAGCTCGACTAGCGGGGTGTACAATGAGCAGTTCTTC. This encodes CASSSTSGVYNEQFF. This sequence joins TRBV5-1 and TRBJ2-1, with 11 bases matching TRBD2. The CDR3 extends over 15 amino acids. Germline CDR1 is SGHRS and CDR2 is YFSETQ. The J segment lost 4 bases and the V segment lost 3 bases, leaving 3 bases of the junction unmatched.

The chain couples TRBV6-5 to TRBJ1-2; TRBD1 aligns across 7 bases. CDR1 is MNHEY and CDR2 is SVGAGI in the germline V gene. V trimming: 5 bases; J trimming: 4 bases; junction bases outside the gene matches: 10. CDR3 length: 15 amino acids. CDR3 loop: CASSLQTGLSYGYTF. In DNA, the CDR3 is TGTGCCAGCAGTCTACAGACAGGGCTTAGCTATGGCTACACCTTC.

The chain employs TRBV10-3 and TRBJ1-5; D is uncertain. The germline V gene has CDR1 ENHRY and CDR2 SYGVKD. V shed 3 bases and J shed 5 bases, with 5 bases lying between them. The CDR3 sequence is 12 residues long. The CDR3 DNA is TGTGCCATCAGTGATGGGGATCAGCCCCAGCATTTT. It yields the protein CAISDGDQPQHF.

This clone was seen only once. CDR3 nucleotides: TGTGCCAGCAGTTTGCAGGGGGACAATCAGCCCCAGCATTTT. It yields the protein CASSLQGDNQPQHF. The chain uses TRBV27 and TRBJ1-5; the match to TRBD1 covers 7 bases. The germline V gene has CDR1 MNHEY and CDR2 SMNVEV (reference sequence). This CDR3 contains 14 residues. Germline trimming cut 3 bases from V and 3 bases from J; bases unmatched to any gene: 2.

The rearrangement uses TRBV6-5 and TRBJ2-2; the match to TRBD2 covers 8 bases. This CDR3 comprises 14 residues. The V segment lost 10 bases and the J segment 3 bases; nucleotides outside the gene matches: 7. Germline V CDR1 and CDR2: MNHEY, SVGAGI. In DNA form, the CDR3 reads TGTGCCACTAGCGCGGGGGGCTACACCGGGGAGCTGTTTTTT. This gives the protein CATSAGGYTGELFF.